This TCR beta chain was profiled in a study of cytomegalovirus exposure and HLA in healthy donors. Turning to the study itself: The 130 or so validation repertoires used a platform that matched the one used for the roughly 700 first-cohort repertoires, as a later analysis reported.

Sequencing used immunoSEQ multiplex PCR; TCRdb keeps in-frame clones, though not all of them. This table holds 150,000 to 200,000 clones, over 65% found once. This CDR3 region has 14 residues. The V end lost 5 bases, the J end lost 2 bases, and 12 bases lay between the germline ends. Per the germline V gene, CDR1 is KGHSH and CDR2 is LQKENI. Sequencing was performed on PBMCs. The clonotype comes from a young man in good health and CMV-seropositive. The chain uses TRBV18 and TRBJ1-1; D perhaps matches TRBD1 (6 bases). The CDR3 protein is CASSITGSNTEAFF. DNA of the CDR3: TGTGCCAGCTCAATAACAGGGTCAAACACTGAAGCTTTCTTT. Variable domain in full (rest from reference TRBV18 and TRBJ1-1): NAGVMQNPRHLVRRRGQEARLRCSPMKGHSHVYWYRQLPEEGLKFMVYLQKENIIDESGMPKERFSAEFPKEGPSILRIQQVVRGDSAAYFCASSITGSNTEAFFGQGTRLTVV.